The T cell receptor (beta chain) described here comes from a study of blood T cell repertoires in COVID-19. Study information: There were acute and convalescent COVID-19 samples, and they came from the United States, Italy and Spain. T cells, B-cell-depleted T cells, or PBMCs provided the cDNA or gDNA that served as material.

The CDR3 has 16 amino acids. CDR1 is SNHLY and CDR2 is FYNNEI in the germline V gene. V was shortened by 3 bases and J by 0 bases, with 12 bases between the two germline ends. Only in-frame clones appear in the TCRdb table, and some are missing; sequencing was by immunoSEQ multiplex PCR. The sample contains roughly 63,000 clones, 89% of which appear only once. The sample taken for sequencing was peripheral blood. The chain carries TRBV2 and TRBJ2-1; possible D gene TRBD2, 6 bases. The receptor's source is a man aged 50-60 years with active COVID-19. The CDR3 loop reads CASSEGVGSSYNEQFF. The CDR3 bases are TGTGCCAGCAGTGAGGGGGTCGGGAGCTCCTACAATGAGCAGTTCTTC.